This TCR beta chain was recorded in a study of cytomegalovirus exposure and HLA in healthy donors. Primers for the PCR totalled 60 Vbeta and 13 Jbeta. The table came from immunoSEQ multiplex PCR; TCRdb's copy has only in-frame clones and leaves some out. The table records under 120,000 clones, 65% to 80% of them present only once. Per germline, CDR1 SGHTA and CDR2 FQGNSA. The CDR3 totals 15 residues. Trimming took off 0 bases at V and 6 bases at J, with 13 bases between the two ends. Study results and caveats: Accurate HLA-A and HLA-B prediction from TCR beta sequences was reported for most subjects. The study put some 150 TCR beta chains on its list as cytomegalovirus-associated. With high specificity and sensitivity, the classifier reportedly diagnosed cytomegalovirus status.

A remark on this clone: As yet, its antigen is unknown.

Input material: PBMCs. The genes are TRBV7-2 and TRBJ2-3; the D gene is possibly TRBD2 (7 bases). This receptor was taken from a female donor in good health and CMV-seropositive. The DNA of the CDR3 is TGTGCCAGCAGCTTAGCCCGGGGGGCCGGGGATACGCAGTATTTT. This translates into CASSLARGAGDTQYF.